This TCR beta chain was identified in a study of cytomegalovirus exposure and HLA in healthy donors. General study points: Presence/absence analyses rested on an assumption that sequencing depth was roughly uniform across donors. Cytomegalovirus association was assigned to approximately 160 TCR beta chains. Later work found most CMV-associated TCR beta chains apparently HLA-restricted.

Germline V gives CDR1 MGHRA, CDR2 YSYEKL. CDR3 length: 13 residues. With 5 bases removed from V and 3 bases from J, the gap between germline ends came to 11 bases. In the PCR, 60 Vbeta and 13 Jbeta primers were used. This table comes from immunoSEQ multiplex PCR, and its TCRdb copy is limited to in-frame clones, with some not included. The repertoire holds some 140,000 clones, with approximately 61% as singletons. No record was made of this donor's CMV serostatus. This clone was recorded a few times. Its antigen is not identified. The TCR comes from a human donor in good health. The rearrangement joins TRBV4-1 to TRBJ2-7; D possibly corresponds to TRBD2 (5 bases). The specimen was PBMCs. CDR3 DNA sequence: TGCGCCAGCAGCGAGGGATCGAACTACGAGCAGTACTTC. The encoded protein is CASSEGSNYEQYF.